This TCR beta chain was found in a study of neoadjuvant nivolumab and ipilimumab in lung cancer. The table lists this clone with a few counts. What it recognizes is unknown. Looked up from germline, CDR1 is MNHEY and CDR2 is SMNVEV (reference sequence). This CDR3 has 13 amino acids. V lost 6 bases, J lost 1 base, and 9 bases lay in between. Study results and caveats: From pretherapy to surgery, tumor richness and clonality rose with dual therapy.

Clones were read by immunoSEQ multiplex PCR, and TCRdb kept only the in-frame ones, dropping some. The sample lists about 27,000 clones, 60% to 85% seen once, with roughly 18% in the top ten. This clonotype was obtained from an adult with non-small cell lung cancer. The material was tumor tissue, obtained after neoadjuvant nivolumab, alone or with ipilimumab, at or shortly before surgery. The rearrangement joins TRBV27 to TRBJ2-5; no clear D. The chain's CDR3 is CASSTHSQETQYF. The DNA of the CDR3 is TGTGCCAGCAGCACACACAGCCAAGAGACCCAGTACTTC.